This T cell receptor beta chain appears in the sequencing data of a study of CD8 T cells in ankylosing spondylitis. This clonotype showed up just a few times. What it binds is not known. Trimming at V came to 5 bases and at J to 4 bases, leaving 2 bases not matched to a gene. The CDR3 runs 13 residues. CDR1 and CDR2 from the germline V gene are SGDLS and YYNGEE. Regarding the study as a whole: Past research had described some motif variants in reactive arthritis synovial fluid and blood. It was reported that disease-linked clones were significantly enriched in matched ankylosing spondylitis synovial fluid. There was a TCR beta motif, made of eight highly homologous variants, that appeared characteristic of ankylosing spondylitis blood.

Scientists made TCR beta libraries using quantitative 5'-RACE with molecular barcodes. TCRdb re-called the 5' RACE reads with MiXCR, one entry per CDR3 protein. The table has 120,000 to 150,000 distinct CDR3 sequences, roughly 8.8% seen once. The sample taken for sequencing was synovial fluid, either unsorted or a sorted T cell fraction (not recorded which). This receptor was identified in a male donor with ankylosing spondylitis. The chain has TRBV9 and TRBJ2-3; 9 positions agree with TRBD2. The CDR3 reads CASRRTSADTQYF. The CDR3 region has the DNA TGTGCCAGCAGACGGACTAGCGCAGATACGCAGTATTTT.